The 29 T cell receptor beta chains reported below all come from one sample, sequenced in a study of chemoradiotherapy in HPV16-positive cancers. Sequencing used immunoSEQ multiplex PCR; TCRdb keeps in-frame clones, though not all of them. The profile shows 5,000 to 5,500 clones, around 73% of them singletons. Sampling was done from a patient who underwent chemoradiotherapy. The receptors derive from a human donor with HPV-associated anogenital cancer.

This clone was seen more than once but under ten times. The chain uses TRBV7-9 and TRBJ2-7, with 7 bases lining up with TRBD2. CDR1 and CDR2 (germline): SEHNR, FQNEAQ (reference sequence). The trim removed 5 bases at V and 2 bases at J, leaving 6 bases unmatched. The CDR3 runs to 14 residues. The CDR3 DNA reads as TGTGCCAGCAGCCCTAGCGGACTCGCCTACGAGCAGTACTTC. Translating it yields CASSPSGLAYEQYF.

The chain joins TRBV4-3 to TRBJ2-4; D unclear. Germline CDR1 and CDR2: LGHNA and YSLEER. V was shortened by 0 bases and J by 5 bases, with 5 bases between the two germline ends. The CDR3 loop spans 13 amino acids. The CDR3 loop is CASSQEVENIQYF. The CDR3 region has the DNA TGCGCCAGCAGCCAAGAGGTGGAAAACATTCAGTACTTC.

The CDR3 DNA reads as TGCGCCAGCAGCGCCCAAGCGGGGGGGCCCTACAATGAGCAGTTCTTC. Translation gives CASSAQAGGPYNEQFF. The chain employs TRBV5-1 and TRBJ2-1; 10 bases match TRBD2. The junction had 6 bases not matched to a gene; V was cut back by 4 bases and J by 2 bases. The CDR3 sequence is 16 residues long. Looked up from germline, CDR1 is SGHRS and CDR2 is YFSETQ.

This rearrangement joins TRBV10-3 to TRBJ2-7; the match to TRBD1 covers 8 bases. Germline V CDR1 and CDR2: ENHRY, SYGVKD. After removal of 10 bases from V and 5 bases from J, the junction contained 13 bases not matched to a gene. The CDR3 sequence is 14 residues long. The CDR3 coding sequence is TGTGCCACCCAACTAAAGGACAGGGACCACGAGCAGTACTTC. Its translation is CATQLKDRDHEQYF.

The rearrangement links TRBV11-2 to TRBJ2-1; TRBD2 matches at 8 bases. The germline V gene has CDR1 SGHAT and CDR2 FQNNGV. This CDR3 contains 17 residues. Trimming took 3 bases from V and 12 from J; bases not matched to a gene: 19. In DNA form, the CDR3 reads TGTGCCAGCAGCTTCACAACCGGGACTAGACGGGCCCATGGGCAGTTCTTC. Translating it yields CASSFTTGTRRAHGQFF.

V and J are TRBV29-1 and TRBJ2-1, with 9 bases fitting TRBD2. J lost 6 bases, V lost 4 bases, and 10 bases had no gene match. The CDR3 is 15 amino acids. The V gene's germline CDR1 is SQVTM and CDR2 ANQGSEA. CDR3 sequence (DNA): TGCAGCGTTGCTTGGGCGGGAGGGCCCCTCAATGAGCAGTTCTTC. Its translation is CSVAWAGGPLNEQFF.

CDR3 in amino acids: CASSQDPQSYGYTF. The CDR3 nucleotides are TGCGCCAGCAGCCAAGATCCGCAGAGCTATGGCTACACCTTC. The J gene is TRBJ1-2, the V gene TRBV4-3; D unresolved. Germline CDR1 and CDR2: LGHNA and YSLEER. Trimming removed 0 bases from V and 4 bases from J, with 9 bases in between. There are 14 residues in the CDR3.

This chain links TRBV15 with TRBJ1-4; TRBD1 might be the D (5 bases). The CDR3 runs 14 residues. From germline, CDR1 is LNHNV and CDR2 YYDKDF (reference sequence). With 4 bases removed from V and 8 bases from J, the gap between germline ends came to 14 bases. CDR3 residues: CATSTGLHREKLFF. CDR3 coding DNA: TGTGCCACCAGCACGGGACTTCACAGGGAAAAACTGTTTTTT.

The chain has TRBV19 and TRBJ1-1, with TRBD1 matching 7 bases. Germline lookup yields CDR1 LNHDA and CDR2 SQIVND (reference sequence). The CDR3 is 12 amino acids. Trimming removed 6 bases from V and 4 bases from J; junction bases left unmatched: 2. The CDR3 region is CASSPGGTEAFF. The CDR3 DNA reads as TGTGCCAGTAGCCCAGGGGGCACTGAAGCTTTCTTT.

This clone was observed a single time. The chain links TRBV7-9 to TRBJ2-1; 7 bases align to TRBD1. CDR3 length: 16 amino acids. Trimming at V came to 5 bases and at J to 0 bases, leaving 7 bases not matched to a gene. The germline gives CDR1 SEHNR, CDR2 FQNEAQ (reference sequence). CDR3 amino acids: CASSPPTGSSYNEQFF. The DNA of the CDR3 is TGTGCCAGCAGCCCGCCGACAGGGAGCTCCTACAATGAGCAGTTCTTC.

The V gene is TRBV7-9, the J gene TRBJ1-1, with 8 bases aligning to TRBD1. Trimming removed 4 bases from V and 1 base from J; junction bases left unmatched: 5. The CDR3 extends over 15 amino acids. The germline V gene encodes CDR1 SEHNR and CDR2 FQNEAQ (reference sequence). Written as DNA, the CDR3 is TGTGCCAGCAGCTGGCCCGGGACAGGGAACACTGAAGCTTTCTTT. It specifies CASSWPGTGNTEAFF.

This clone appeared a single time. The genes are TRBV23-1 and TRBJ2-3, with 9 bases matching TRBD2. TRBV23-1 counts as an open reading frame of uncertain function. CDR3 length: 18 residues. Trimming cost V 6 bases and J 1 base; bases outside gene matches: 14. CDR3 sequence: CASRGPRGQREGTDTQYF. As DNA, the CDR3 is TGCGCCAGCAGAGGACCTCGGGGGCAGCGGGAGGGCACAGATACGCAGTATTTT.

The chain has TRBV7-9 and TRBJ1-1, with D possibly TRBD1 on 6 matching bases. The CDR3 consists of 15 residues. Trimming removed 5 bases from V and 6 bases from J, with 19 bases in between. Germline-derived CDR1 and CDR2 are SEHNR and FQNEAQ (reference sequence). The CDR3 region is CASSTSAHRVAEAFF. The CDR3 bases are TGTGCCAGCAGCACGAGCGCCCACAGGGTGGCTGAAGCTTTCTTT.

This chain links TRBV2 with TRBJ2-7; D is tentatively TRBD1 or TRBD2 (6 bases each). The V gene lost 6 bases and the J gene lost 3 bases, with 18 bases spanning the gap. The length of the CDR3 is 15 residues. Germline V gene sequence: CDR1 SNHLY, CDR2 FYNNEI. The chain's CDR3 is CASRHRRGGLYEQYF. In nucleotides, the CDR3 is TGTGCCAGCAGACACCGCAGGGGAGGCCTCTACGAGCAGTACTTC. The variable domain in full, with the rest retrieved from reference TRBV2 and TRBJ2-7, is EPEVTQTPSHQVTQMGQEVILRCVPISNHLYFYWYRQILGQKVEFLVSFYNNEISEKSEIFDDQFSVERPDGSNFTLKIRSTKLEDSAMYFCASRHRRGGLYEQYFGPGTRLTVT.

The V and J genes are TRBV27 and TRBJ2-3; weak D call: TRBD1 (5 bases). The CDR3 totals 18 residues. Between the trimmed V and J ends, which lost 2 bases and 2 bases, there was a span of 20 bases. CDR1 MNHEY and CDR2 SMNVEV come from the germline V gene (reference sequence). In DNA, the CDR3 is TGTGCCAGCAGTTTAGCGAGGTGGCAGGGCGCCTCCACAGATACGCAGTATTTT. Residues: CASSLARWQGASTDTQYF.

The chain employs TRBV4-1 and TRBJ2-3, with 10 bases aligning to TRBD2. Germline V gene data show CDR1 as MGHRA and CDR2 as YSYEKL. This CDR3 region has 16 residues. V gave up 0 bases and J gave up 4 bases; unmatched junction bases: 4. CDR3 DNA sequence: TGCGCCAGCAGCCAAGATCCAGCGGGAGGGCCAGATACGCAGTATTTT. This codes for CASSQDPAGGPDTQYF.

V is TRBV5-1 and J is TRBJ2-5; a weak D match, TRBD1 (6 bases). This CDR3 is built from 16 residues. CDR1 SGHRS and CDR2 YFSETQ come from the germline V gene. The V gene lost 4 bases and the J gene lost 1 base, with 17 bases spanning the gap. The CDR3 DNA sequence: TGCGCCAGCAGCCCCTCGGCAGGGGTAAGCCAAGAGACCCAGTACTTC. Translated: CASSPSAGVSQETQYF.

The rearrangement joins TRBV7-9 to TRBJ2-7; D tentatively fits TRBD1 or TRBD2 (5 bases each). Germline lookup yields CDR1 SEHNR and CDR2 FQNEAQ (reference sequence). V was shortened by 1 base and J by 3 bases, with 10 bases between the two germline ends. The CDR3 sequence is 14 residues long. The CDR3 region is CASSLGGTYYEQYF. In nucleotides, the CDR3 is TGTGCCAGCAGCTTAGGAGGGACGTACTACGAGCAGTACTTC.

This clone was detected once. The chain recombines TRBV29-1 with TRBJ2-2, with TRBD1 as a possible D gene (5 bases). CDR3 length: 12 amino acids. V lost 4 bases and J 3 bases, leaving 6 bases between the germline ends. In germline, CDR1 is SQVTM, CDR2 ANQGSEA. The CDR3: CSVGTYTGELFF. The CDR3 DNA is TGCAGCGTTGGGACATACACCGGGGAGCTGTTTTTT.

This clone showed up just once. The gene calls are TRBV1 and TRBJ1-2; the D call TRBD1 from the table was never checked on the DNA. TRBV1 is a documented pseudogene. This CDR3 region has 17 residues. The CDR3 region has the DNA TGCACCAGCAGCCAAGCAGCAGGGGGCGCGAGGAGCTATGGCTACACCTTC. As protein: CTSSQAAGGARSYGYTF.

The chain uses TRBV10-3 and TRBJ1-2; possibly TRBD1 for D (6 bases). CDR3 length: 16 amino acids. Germline CDR1 is ENHRY and CDR2 is SYGVKD. V lost 6 bases, J lost 8 bases, and 25 bases lay in between. For the CDR3, the DNA is TGTGCCATCAGGGGGGCAAACAGCGACCCGGGATCCGGCTACACCTTC. Translating it yields CAIRGANSDPGSGYTF.

The chain couples TRBV6-4 to TRBJ1-2; 7 nucleotides match TRBD1. With V trimmed by 3 bases and J by 8 bases, 15 bases remained unmatched. CDR1 is MRHNA and CDR2 is SNTAGT in the germline V gene. The CDR3 runs 16 residues. The CDR3 reads CASSDKTGEPASGYTF. For the CDR3, the DNA is TGTGCCAGCAGTGATAAAACAGGGGAACCCGCGTCGGGCTACACCTTC.

The chain carries TRBV5-1 and TRBJ2-1; 10 bases match TRBD2. V dropped 3 bases and J dropped 5; count of bases not matched to a gene: 8. This CDR3 contains 16 residues. Germline V gives CDR1 SGHRS, CDR2 YFSETQ. The CDR3, as DNA: TGCGCCAGCAGCTCAAGACTAGCGGGTAGTAACAATGAGCAGTTCTTC. Its protein product is CASSSRLAGSNNEQFF.

V is TRBV29-1 and J is TRBJ2-7; D might be TRBD1 (5 bases). CDR3 length equals 13 residues. V lost 3 bases and J 6 bases, leaving 15 bases between the germline ends. Germline assignment: CDR1 SQVTM and CDR2 ANQGSEA. The CDR3 nucleotides read TGCAGCGTTGATGCCCAGGGTGGGCGCGAGCAGTACTTC. Protein product: CSVDAQGGREQYF.

CDR3 protein: CASRPGQGGAYEQYF. The CDR3 DNA sequence: TGCGCCAGCAGGCCCGGACAGGGAGGGGCCTACGAGCAGTACTTC. J is TRBJ2-7 and V is TRBV5-1, with D perhaps matching TRBD1 (8 bases). CDR1 is SGHRS, CDR2 YFSETQ, per germline. There are 15 residues in the CDR3. The V end was cut by 5 bases, the J end by 2 bases, with 17 bases between.

The CDR3 sequence: CASSLMPDRGKPQHF. CDR3 nucleotides: TGCGCCAGCAGCTTAATGCCCGACAGGGGGAAGCCCCAGCATTTT. The chain uses TRBV5-1 and TRBJ1-5; 9 positions match TRBD1. CDR1 and CDR2 (germline): SGHRS, YFSETQ. This CDR3 has 15 residues. V lost 2 bases, J lost 8 bases, and 8 bases stayed unmatched.

The chain carries TRBV19 and TRBJ1-5, with D possibly TRBD1 on 5 matching bases. The CDR3 runs to 14 residues. Trimming pared 6 bases from V and 7 bases from J, leaving 16 bases between. Germline-derived CDR1 and CDR2 are LNHDA and SQIVND (reference sequence). The CDR3 DNA follows: TGTGCCAGTAGACCGGACATCCTTAGCCAGCCCCAGCATTTT. Its translation is CASRPDILSQPQHF.

The rearrangement links TRBV5-4 to TRBJ2-5; D may be TRBD1 (5 bases). There are 14 residues in the CDR3. Germline assignment: CDR1 SGHNT and CDR2 YYREEE (reference sequence). V lost 0 bases and J lost 5, with 11 bases in between. As DNA, the CDR3 is TGTGCCAGCAGCTTGGCTAGGGGAAGGGAGACCCAGTACTTC. Its translation is CASSLARGRETQYF. The full variable domain, completed using reference TRBV5-4 and TRBJ2-5, is ETGVTQSPTHLIKTRGQQVTLRCSSQSGHNTVSWYQQALGQGPQFIFQYYREEENGRGNFPPRFSGLQFPNYSSELNVNALELDDSALYLCASSLARGRETQYFGPGTRLLVL.

This chain connects TRBV2 to TRBJ2-1; 14 bases line up with TRBD2. Germline V gene sequence: CDR1 SNHLY, CDR2 FYNNEI. The CDR3 has 17 residues. Unmatched junction bases numbered 8, after V lost 8 bases and J lost 2 bases. The CDR3 sequence is CASSYGTSGGPYNEQFF. CDR3 bases: TGTGCCAGCTCCTACGGGACTAGCGGGGGTCCCTACAATGAGCAGTTCTTC.